These T cell receptor beta chains were read from a single sample in a study of blood T cell repertoires in COVID-19. Assay: immunoSEQ multiplex PCR; the TCRdb copy retains only in-frame clones and omits some. Of about 230,000 clones listed, 65% to 90% are singletons. The sequenced material came from peripheral blood. These receptor sequences come from a man aged 45-65 years with COVID-19, enrolled during active disease. CDR3s include the opening cysteine and the closing phenylalanine or tryptophan. The order of the fields is J gene, V gene, CDR3 protein.

>TRBJ1-5|TRBV10-3
CATSRSEGNQPQHF
>TRBJ1-4|TRBV7-9
CASSSTTGGGEKLFF
>TRBJ2-5|TRBV5-6
CASSRTGTGEETQYF
>TRBJ1-6|TRBV7-3
CASSLEVRGNSPLHF
>TRBJ1-4|TRBV6-5
CASSYRFDGTNEKLFF
>TRBJ1-5|TRBV7-2
CASSLAGRGDQPQHF
>TRBJ2-2|TRBV19
CASSATANPNTGELFF
>TRBJ1-4|TRBV27
CTSYSNEKLFF
>TRBJ2-7|TRBV7-3
CASSQGTSGGHSYEQYF
>TRBJ2-1|TRBV27
CATRLAGQLDNEQFF
>TRBJ2-1|TRBV12-5
CASGLGLAGYNEQFF
>TRBJ1-2|TRBV29-1
CSVEDQDSYGYTF
>TRBJ2-3|TRBV3-1/TRBV3-2
CASSQGGLAGNTQYF
>TRBJ1-5|TRBV7-3
CASSLTGDNQPQHF
>TRBJ1-6|TRBV6-5
CASSYSGGSYNSPLHF
>TRBJ1-4|TRBV7-9
CASSLGRVRSSNEKLFF
>TRBJ2-1|TRBV7-2
CASSSIVLGLSEQFF
>TRBJ1-2|TRBV4-3
CASSQVGDSDYGYTF
>TRBJ1-1|TRBV4-2
CASSHLNRNTEAFF
>TRBJ1-6|TRBV2
CASTRGRDWGLGSYNSPLHF
>TRBJ1-1|TRBV2
CASGAGPTEAFF
>TRBJ2-3|TRBV5-1
CASSFSGGGADTQYF
>TRBJ2-1|TRBV10-3
CAISEVTGGLNEQFF
>TRBJ1-6|TRBV2
CASSDLGQIRNSPLHF
>TRBJ2-7|TRBV7-2
CASSRTGTGTYEQYF
>TRBJ2-1|TRBV7-2
CASSFRTSGINEQFF
>TRBJ1-1|TRBV25-1
CASSPRDRVMNTEAFF
>TRBJ1-1|TRBV5-1
CASSQHPPPTGAGTEAFF
>TRBJ1-5|TRBV5-3
CARSLDSRNQPQHF
>TRBJ2-7|TRBV27
CASSSLKDTQSFEQYF
>TRBJ1-6|TRBV18
CASSRGNYNSPLHF
>TRBJ2-3|TRBV4-1
CASSQYSTDGDTQYF
>TRBJ1-1|TRBV10-3
CAIGSEGQRNTEAFF